The entry that follows covers one TCR beta chain sequence. This CDR3 region has 13 residues. Trimming left V 3 bases short and J 2 bases short, with 8 bases between. Germline CDR1 reads SEHNR; CDR2 reads FQNEAQ (reference sequence). These data belong to a study of blood T cell repertoires in COVID-19. Study details: Whether acute or convalescent, the COVID-19 samples came from the United States, Italy and Spain. PBMCs, B-cell-depleted T cells, or T cells provided the cDNA or gDNA that made up the material.

The data were produced by immunoSEQ multiplex PCR, yet TCRdb's version contains in-frame clones alone and is incomplete. The sample includes under 40,000 clones, about 88% of them seen just once. Sequenced input: peripheral blood. The rearrangement joins TRBV7-9 to TRBJ2-7; tentative D call: TRBD1 (5 bases). The clonotype originates from a man between 65 and 85 years old with active COVID-19. CDR3 amino acids: CASSFRDTYEQYF. CDR3 DNA: TGTGCCAGCAGCTTCAGGGATACCTACGAGCAGTACTTC.